This TCR beta chain was identified in a study of cytomegalovirus exposure and HLA in healthy donors. This clone was observed a few times. The V end was cut by 0 bases, the J end by 4 bases, with 15 bases between. Germline V gene sequence: CDR1 MNHEY, CDR2 SMNVEV (reference sequence). This CDR3 spans 17 amino acids. 13 Jbeta primers and 60 Vbeta primers were used for the PCR. Authors' methods: Later reanalysis found 60 million to 90 million unique TCR beta chains, about 11 million of them shared. Clones were sequenced by immunoSEQ multiplex PCR, and TCRdb holds only the in-frame ones, with some missing. V and J calls and clone size follow that table, whereas D and trimming were derived from the DNA. The top ten clones hold around 2.3% of a sample with approximately 200,000 clones, around 85% of them seen once.

This TCR derives from a woman in her 50s in good health and CMV-seronegative. V usage is TRBV27 and J usage is TRBJ1-4, with a tentative D call TRBD1 (5 bases). Source material: PBMCs. The CDR3 DNA follows: TGTGCCAGCAGTTTATCGTGGGGGGAACGGGATAATGAAAAACTGTTTTTT. Its translation: CASSLSWGERDNEKLFF.